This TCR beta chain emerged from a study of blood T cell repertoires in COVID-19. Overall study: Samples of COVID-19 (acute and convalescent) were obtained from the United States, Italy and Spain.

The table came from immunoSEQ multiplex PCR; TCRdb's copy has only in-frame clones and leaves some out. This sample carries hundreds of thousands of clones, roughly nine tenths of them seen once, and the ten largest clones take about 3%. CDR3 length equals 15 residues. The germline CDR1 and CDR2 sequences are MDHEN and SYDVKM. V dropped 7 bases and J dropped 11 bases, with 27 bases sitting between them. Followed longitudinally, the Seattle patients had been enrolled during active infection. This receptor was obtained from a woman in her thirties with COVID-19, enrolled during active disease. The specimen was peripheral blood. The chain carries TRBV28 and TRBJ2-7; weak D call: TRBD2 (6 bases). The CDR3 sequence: CASTFGVDYPTGEYF. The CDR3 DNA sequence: TGTGCCAGCACCTTTGGGGTGGACTATCCTACGGGGGAGTACTTC.